Listed here are 17 T cell receptor beta chains from one sample, sequenced in a study of control samples from healthy donors and cancer patients. The method was immunoSEQ multiplex PCR; TCRdb's version includes in-frame clones alone and lacks a portion of them. The sample lists roughly 130,000 clones, approximately 91% occurring once. Sequencing was carried out using blood. All receptors derive from a woman aged 25-40 years in good health.

The chain combines TRBV7-9 with TRBJ1-1; D remains ambiguous. Germline lookup yields CDR1 SEHNR and CDR2 FQNEAQ (reference sequence). The CDR3 runs 13 residues. V lost 3 bases and J 0 bases, leaving 5 bases between the germline ends. CDR3 sequence (DNA): TGTGCCAGCAGCTTGGGAATGAACACTGAAGCTTTCTTT. Protein sequence: CASSLGMNTEAFF.

The CDR3 nucleotides are TGTGCCAGCAGCACCCGCACTAGCACCGGGGAGCTGTTTTTT. As protein: CASSTRTSTGELFF. The chain joins TRBV13 to TRBJ2-2; the D gene is possibly TRBD2 (5 bases). This CDR3 comprises 14 residues. CDR1 is PRHDT, CDR2 FYEKMQ, per germline (reference sequence). Deletions cut 5 bases from V and 4 bases from J, with 11 bases between.

This chain connects TRBV19 to TRBJ2-5; no definite D call. With 5 bases removed from V and 5 bases from J, the gap between germline ends came to 12 bases. Germline CDR1 LNHDA, CDR2 SQIVND (reference sequence). The CDR3 consists of 13 residues. CDR3 in DNA: TGTGCCAGTAGTGTTGCGAGGCAGGAGACCCAGTACTTC. It encodes CASSVARQETQYF.

The J gene is TRBJ2-2, the V gene TRBV29-1, with D possibly being TRBD1 or TRBD2 (5 bases each). The CDR3 consists of 12 residues. Trimming took 5 bases from V and 6 from J, leaving 10 bases between them. Germline V gene data show CDR1 as SQVTM and CDR2 as ANQGSEA. The CDR3 here is CSVLGDPGELFF. CDR3 bases: TGCAGCGTTCTGGGGGACCCCGGGGAGCTGTTTTTT.

The V gene is TRBV21-1, the J gene TRBJ1-1. TRBV21-1 is tagged as a pseudogene. The CDR3 sequence is 16 residues long. CDR3 loop: CASNDVDSLGNTEAFF. The CDR3 region has the DNA TGTGCCAGCAACGACGTTGACTCCCTGGGGAACACTGAAGCTTTCTTT.

This clone was detected once. This chain uses TRBV27 with TRBJ1-1; D is possibly TRBD1 (6 bases). Germline V gives CDR1 MNHEY, CDR2 SMNVEV (reference sequence). The CDR3 length is 13 residues. The ends were cut back, 5 bases at V and 5 bases at J, with 12 bases in the middle. The CDR3 loop is CASSHRQVTEAFF. The CDR3 DNA is TGTGCCAGCAGTCACAGACAGGTGACTGAAGCTTTCTTT.

V gene TRBV12-3 or TRBV12-4 combines with J gene TRBJ2-7; D is possibly TRBD1 (5 bases). V was pared by 4 bases and J by 3 bases, with 10 bases between. This CDR3 spans 13 amino acids. The CDR3 is CASSSSDNYEQYF. CDR3 in DNA: TGTGCCAGCAGTTCCTCGGACAACTACGAGCAGTACTTC.

The V call is TRBV5-4, the J call TRBJ1-2; D is perhaps TRBD1 (6 bases). V was pared by 3 bases and J by 1 base, with 10 bases between. The CDR3 is 14 amino acids. Germline CDR1 and CDR2: SGHNT and YYREEE (reference sequence). CDR3 coding DNA: TGTGCCAGCAGCTGGGGGACACTTAACTATGGCTACACCTTC. Translation: CASSWGTLNYGYTF.

The chain carries TRBV19 and TRBJ2-1; TRBD1 might be the D (6 bases). Trimming cost V 3 bases and J 0 bases, with 9 bases left between them. CDR1 and CDR2 (germline): LNHDA, SQIVND (reference sequence). The CDR3 totals 15 residues. The DNA for the CDR3 is TGTGCCAGTAGTATTTCAGGGGACTCCTACAATGAGCAGTTCTTC. This gives the protein CASSISGDSYNEQFF.

J is TRBJ2-4 and V is TRBV27; D is unresolved. This CDR3 is 15 amino acids long. Per the germline V gene, CDR1 is MNHEY and CDR2 is SMNVEV (reference sequence). V was trimmed by 5 bases and J by 0 bases, leaving 11 bases between them. CDR3 nucleotide sequence: TGTGCCAGCAGTAGGGAAGGAATAGCCAAAAACATTCAGTACTTC. Residues: CASSREGIAKNIQYF.

J is TRBJ1-6 and V is TRBV3-1 (or the pseudogene TRBV3-2); 10 bases align to TRBD1. J gave up 8 bases and V 1 base, and 2 bases lay outside the gene matches. This CDR3 region has 15 residues. Germline V gives CDR1 LGHDT, CDR2 YNNKEL (reference sequence). Written as DNA, the CDR3 is TGTGCCAGCAGCCAAGTCGGGACAGGGGATTCACCCCTCCACTTT. This gives the protein CASSQVGTGDSPLHF.

This clone was counted a single time. This rearrangement joins TRBV19 to TRBJ2-7; 8 positions match TRBD2. The CDR3 length is 14 residues. The V and J ends lost 4 bases and 1 base, in that order; junction bases with no gene match: 3. The germline V gene encodes CDR1 LNHDA and CDR2 SQIVND (reference sequence). The CDR3 DNA is TGTGCCAGTAGTACGGGACTAGGATCCTACGAGCAGTACTTC. It is translated as CASSTGLGSYEQYF.

The chain's CDR3 is CASSSPGRSTEAFF. CDR3 DNA sequence: TGTGCCAGCAGCTCCCCAGGGAGATCCACTGAAGCTTTCTTT. V gene TRBV6-5 combines with J gene TRBJ1-1; tentative D call: TRBD1 (5 bases). There are 14 residues in the CDR3. CDR1 is MNHEY and CDR2 is SVGAGI in the germline V gene. V was pared by 6 bases and J by 4 bases, with 15 bases between.

The V and J genes are TRBV2 and TRBJ1-5, with 9 positions matching TRBD1. Unmatched junction bases numbered 7, after V lost 9 bases and J lost 7 bases. Germline values: CDR1 SNHLY, CDR2 FYNNEI. The CDR3 loop spans 13 amino acids. The CDR3 DNA is TGTGCCAGTGGGACAGGGCGAACACAGCCCCAGCATTTT. Its protein is CASGTGRTQPQHF.

V gene TRBV2 combines with J gene TRBJ1-5, with D possibly matching TRBD1 (5 bases). The CDR3 is made up of 14 amino acids. Between the trimmed V and J ends, which lost 1 base and 8 bases, there was a span of 12 bases. Germline CDR1 and CDR2: SNHLY and FYNNEI. This CDR3 is CASSEGDPREPQHF. Here the CDR3 DNA reads TGTGCCAGCAGTGAAGGGGACCCAAGGGAGCCCCAGCATTTT.

CDR3 sequence (DNA): TGCGCCAGCAGCCAAGGTAGGGAGGGCTACACCTTC. This codes for CASSQGREGYTF. V gene TRBV4-1 combines with J gene TRBJ1-2; no clear D gene. V shed 1 base and J shed 8 bases, with 8 bases lying between them. Germline CDR1 and CDR2: MGHRA and YSYEKL. This CDR3 has 12 amino acids.

In its sample, this clone was seen a few times. CDR3 residues: CASSPPQRESGDTQYF. CDR3 DNA: TGTGCCAGCAGCCCTCCCCAGCGGGAATCGGGAGATACGCAGTATTTT. V gene TRBV5-4 combines with J gene TRBJ2-3, with 7 bases fitting TRBD2. This CDR3 is built from 16 residues. CDR1 and CDR2 (germline): SGHNT, YYREEE (reference sequence). The J segment lost 5 bases and the V segment lost 4 bases, leaving 13 bases of the junction unmatched.